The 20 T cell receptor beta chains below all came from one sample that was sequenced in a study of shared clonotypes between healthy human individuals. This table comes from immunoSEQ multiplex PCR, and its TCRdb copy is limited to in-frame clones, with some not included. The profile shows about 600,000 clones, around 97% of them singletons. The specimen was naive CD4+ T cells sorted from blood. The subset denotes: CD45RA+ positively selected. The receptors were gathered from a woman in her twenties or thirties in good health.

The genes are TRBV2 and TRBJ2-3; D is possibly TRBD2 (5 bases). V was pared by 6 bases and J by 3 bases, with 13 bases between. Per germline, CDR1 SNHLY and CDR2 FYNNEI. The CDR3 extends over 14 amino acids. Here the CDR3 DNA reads TGTGCCAGCAGCGCGTTAGGAGGAACAGATACGCAGTATTTT. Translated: CASSALGGTDTQYF.

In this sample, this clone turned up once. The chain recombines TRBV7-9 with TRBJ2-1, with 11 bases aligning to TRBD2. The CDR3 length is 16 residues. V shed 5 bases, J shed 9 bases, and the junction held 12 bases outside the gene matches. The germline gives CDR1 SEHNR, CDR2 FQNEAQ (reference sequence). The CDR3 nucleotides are TGTGCCAGCAGCACCCTCGGGACTAGCGGAGGGTTTGAGCAGTTCTTC. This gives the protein CASSTLGTSGGFEQFF. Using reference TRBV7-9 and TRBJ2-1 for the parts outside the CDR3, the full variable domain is DTGVSQNPRHKITKRGQNVTFRCDPISEHNRLYWYRQTLGQGPEFLTYFQNEAQLEKSRLLSDRFSAERPKGSFSTLEIQRTEQGDSAMYLCASSTLGTSGGFEQFFGPGTRLTVL.

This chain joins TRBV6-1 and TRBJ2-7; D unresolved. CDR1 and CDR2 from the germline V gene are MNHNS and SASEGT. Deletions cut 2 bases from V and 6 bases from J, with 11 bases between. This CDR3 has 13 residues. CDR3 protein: CASSELDRLEQYF. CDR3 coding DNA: TGTGCCAGCAGTGAATTGGACCGGCTCGAGCAGTACTTC.

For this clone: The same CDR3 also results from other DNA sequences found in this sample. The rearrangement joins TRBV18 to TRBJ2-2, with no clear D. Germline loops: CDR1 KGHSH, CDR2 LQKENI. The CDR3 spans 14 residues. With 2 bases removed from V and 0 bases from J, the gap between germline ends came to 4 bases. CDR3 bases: TGTGCCAGCTCACCAGGGGCGAACACCGGGGAGCTGTTTTTT. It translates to CASSPGANTGELFF.

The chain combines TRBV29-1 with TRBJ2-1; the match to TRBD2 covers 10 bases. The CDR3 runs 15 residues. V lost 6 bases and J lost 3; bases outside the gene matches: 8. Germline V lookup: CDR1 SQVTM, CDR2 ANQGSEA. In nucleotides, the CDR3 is TGCAGCGTCGACACCCGGACTAGCGGCTACAATGAGCAGTTCTTC. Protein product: CSVDTRTSGYNEQFF.

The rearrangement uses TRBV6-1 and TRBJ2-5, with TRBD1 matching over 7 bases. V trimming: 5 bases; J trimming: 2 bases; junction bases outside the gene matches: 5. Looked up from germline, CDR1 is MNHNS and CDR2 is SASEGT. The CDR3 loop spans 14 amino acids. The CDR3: CASSSGQQQETQYF. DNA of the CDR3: TGTGCCAGCAGTTCGGGACAGCAACAAGAGACCCAGTACTTC.

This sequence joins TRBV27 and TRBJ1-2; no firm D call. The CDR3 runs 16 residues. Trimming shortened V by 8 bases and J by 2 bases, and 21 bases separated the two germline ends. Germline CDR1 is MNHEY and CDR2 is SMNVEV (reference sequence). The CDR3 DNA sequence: TGTGCCAGCGCCCGTGAGGCGCCCACGGGGAACTATGGCTACACCTTC. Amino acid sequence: CASAREAPTGNYGYTF.

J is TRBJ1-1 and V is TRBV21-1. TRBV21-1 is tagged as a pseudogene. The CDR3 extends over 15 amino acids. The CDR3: CASSPTEGPNTEAFF. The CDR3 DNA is TGTGCCAGCAGCCCAACGGAGGGGCCGAACACTGAAGCTTTCTTT.

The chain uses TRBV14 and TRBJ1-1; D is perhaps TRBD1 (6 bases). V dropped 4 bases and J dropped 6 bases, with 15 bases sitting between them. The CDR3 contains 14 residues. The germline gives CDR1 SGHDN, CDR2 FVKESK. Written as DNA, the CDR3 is TGTGCCAGCAGCCGGGGGCGGGCGGGGGCTGAAGCTTTCTTT. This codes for CASSRGRAGAEAFF.

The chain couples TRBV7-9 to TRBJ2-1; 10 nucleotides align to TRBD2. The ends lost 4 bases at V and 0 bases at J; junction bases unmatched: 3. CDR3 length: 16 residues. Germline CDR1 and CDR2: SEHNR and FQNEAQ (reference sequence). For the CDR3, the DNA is TGTGCCAGCAGCTGGACTAGCGGTAGCTCCTACAATGAGCAGTTCTTC. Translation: CASSWTSGSSYNEQFF.

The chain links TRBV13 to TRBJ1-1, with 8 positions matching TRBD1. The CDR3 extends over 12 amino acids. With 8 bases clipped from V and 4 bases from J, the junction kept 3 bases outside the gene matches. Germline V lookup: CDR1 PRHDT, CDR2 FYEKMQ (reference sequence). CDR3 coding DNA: TGTGCCAGCCAGGGGGCGAGCACTGAAGCTTTCTTT. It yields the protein CASQGASTEAFF.

The CDR3 spells CAIQGADGYTF. The CDR3 DNA reads TGTGCCATACAGGGGGCGGATGGCTACACCTTC. The chain combines TRBV2 with TRBJ1-2; 9 bases fit TRBD1. CDR3 length: 11 amino acids. V gave up 10 bases and J gave up 6 bases; unmatched junction bases: 3. CDR1 and CDR2 (germline): SNHLY, FYNNEI.

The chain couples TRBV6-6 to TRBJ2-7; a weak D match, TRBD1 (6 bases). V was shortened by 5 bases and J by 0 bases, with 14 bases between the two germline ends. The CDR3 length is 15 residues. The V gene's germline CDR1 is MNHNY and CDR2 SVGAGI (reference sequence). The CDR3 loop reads CASSRRGLSSYEQYF. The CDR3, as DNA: TGTGCCAGCAGTCGCAGGGGTCTTAGCTCCTACGAGCAGTACTTC.

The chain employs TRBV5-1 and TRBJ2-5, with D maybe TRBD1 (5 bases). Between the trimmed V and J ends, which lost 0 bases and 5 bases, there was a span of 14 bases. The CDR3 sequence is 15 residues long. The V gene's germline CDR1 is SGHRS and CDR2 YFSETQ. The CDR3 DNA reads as TGCGCCAGCAGCTTGGGGGATGGGGCATGGGAGACCCAGTACTTC. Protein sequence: CASSLGDGAWETQYF.

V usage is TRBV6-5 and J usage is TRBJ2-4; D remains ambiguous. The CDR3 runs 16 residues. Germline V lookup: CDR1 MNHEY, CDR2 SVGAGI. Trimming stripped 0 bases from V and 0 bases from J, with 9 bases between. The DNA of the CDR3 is TGTGCCAGCAGTTACTCGACAACTGTAGCCAAAAACATTCAGTACTTC. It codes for CASSYSTTVAKNIQYF.

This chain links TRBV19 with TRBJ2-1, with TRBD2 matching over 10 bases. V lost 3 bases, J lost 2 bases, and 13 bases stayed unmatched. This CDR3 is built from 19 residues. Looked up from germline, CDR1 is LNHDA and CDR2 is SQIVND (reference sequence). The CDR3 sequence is CASSMRDGPGTSAYNEQFF. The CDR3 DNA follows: TGTGCCAGTAGTATGAGGGACGGCCCCGGGACTAGCGCCTACAATGAGCAGTTCTTC.

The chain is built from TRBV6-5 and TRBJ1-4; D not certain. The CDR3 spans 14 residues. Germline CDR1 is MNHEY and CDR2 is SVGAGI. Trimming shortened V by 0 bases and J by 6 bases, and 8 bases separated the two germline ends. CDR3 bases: TGTGCCAGCAGTTACTCGTTGGGTTATGAAAAACTGTTTTTT. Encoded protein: CASSYSLGYEKLFF.

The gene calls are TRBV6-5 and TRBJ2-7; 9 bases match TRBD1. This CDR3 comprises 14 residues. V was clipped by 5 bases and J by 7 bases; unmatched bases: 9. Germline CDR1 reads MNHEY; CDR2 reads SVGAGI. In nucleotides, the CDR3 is TGTGCCAGCAGTACACCGGGACAGGGCGGGGAGCAGTACTTC. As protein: CASSTPGQGGEQYF.

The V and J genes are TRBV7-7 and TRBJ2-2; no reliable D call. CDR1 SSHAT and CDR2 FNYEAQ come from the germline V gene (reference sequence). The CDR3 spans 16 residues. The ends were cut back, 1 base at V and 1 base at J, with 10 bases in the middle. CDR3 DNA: TGTGCCAGCAGCTTAGTTGGTGGCCAGAACACCGGGGAGCTGTTTTTT. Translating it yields CASSLVGGQNTGELFF. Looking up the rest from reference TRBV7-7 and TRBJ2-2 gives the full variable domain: GAGVSQSPRYKVTKRGQDVTLRCDPISSHATLYWYQQALGQGPEFLTYFNYEAQPDKSGLPSDRFSAERPEGSISTLTIQRTEQRDSAMYRCASSLVGGQNTGELFFGEGSRLTVL.

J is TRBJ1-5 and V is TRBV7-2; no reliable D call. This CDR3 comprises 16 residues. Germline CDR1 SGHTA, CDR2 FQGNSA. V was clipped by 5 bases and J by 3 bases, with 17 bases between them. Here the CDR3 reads CASSPLGGRLNQPQHF. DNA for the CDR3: TGTGCCAGCAGCCCCCTAGGTGGGCGGCTCAATCAGCCCCAGCATTTT.